What follows are 6 T cell receptor beta chains derived from one specimen sequenced in a study of blood T cell repertoires in COVID-19. Assay used: immunoSEQ multiplex PCR; TCRdb lists only in-frame clones, some missing. The sample records approximately 670,000 clones, just under 90% being singletons. Sequencing was performed on peripheral blood. These TCRs come from a woman aged 18-29 years with acute or convalescent COVID-19.

This clone was detected once. The chain is built from TRBV11-3 and TRBJ2-1; the D gene is possibly TRBD1 (5 bases). CDR1 is SGHNT and CDR2 is YENEEA in the germline V gene. Trimming took off 2 bases at V and 9 bases at J, with 17 bases between the two ends. This CDR3 contains 15 residues. The CDR3: CASSLNGAASGEQFF. The CDR3 DNA reads TGTGCCAGCAGCTTAAATGGGGCAGCCTCGGGTGAGCAGTTCTTC.

The chain is built from TRBV9 and TRBJ1-6, with 9 nucleotides matching TRBD1. Germline trimming cut 6 bases from V and 8 bases from J; bases unmatched to any gene: 6. From germline, CDR1 is SGDLS and CDR2 YYNGEE. This CDR3 contains 14 residues. As DNA, the CDR3 is TGTGCCAGCAACCGGGACAGGGAGGATTCACCCCTCCACTTT. Translating it yields CASNRDREDSPLHF.

This clone was picked up one time. V gene TRBV12-3 or TRBV12-4 combines with J gene TRBJ2-3; D uncertain. The CDR3 has 13 amino acids. V was cut by 5 bases and J by 1 base, with 7 bases left in between. The CDR3 region has the DNA TGTGCCAGCAGTCTAACCCGCACAGATACGCAGTATTTT. Protein: CASSLTRTDTQYF.

The chain joins TRBV13 to TRBJ1-1, with 7 bases aligning to TRBD1. J was trimmed by 7 bases and V by 3 bases; bases with no gene match: 8. This CDR3 has 14 residues. Looked up from germline, CDR1 is PRHDT and CDR2 is FYEKMQ (reference sequence). CDR3 sequence: CASSFRTGRGEAFF. The DNA for the CDR3 is TGTGCCAGCAGCTTTCGGACAGGTCGGGGTGAAGCTTTCTTT.

The chain links TRBV28 to TRBJ1-2; 7 bases map to TRBD1. This CDR3 is built from 17 residues. With V trimmed by 8 bases and J by 6 bases, 21 bases remained unmatched. Germline V CDR1 and CDR2: MDHEN, SYDVKM. CDR3 residues: CASQRWGGAGGFDGYTF. The CDR3 DNA reads TGTGCCAGCCAACGTTGGGGCGGCGCAGGGGGGTTCGATGGCTACACCTTC.

The gene calls are TRBV5-1 and TRBJ2-3; D possibly corresponds to TRBD2 (5 bases). Trimming took 4 bases from V and 0 from J, leaving 18 bases between them. Per the germline V gene, CDR1 is SGHRS and CDR2 is YFSETQ. The CDR3 extends over 17 amino acids. In DNA, the CDR3 is TGCGCCAGCAGCATCCTCAGACTAACCGATAGCACAGATACGCAGTATTTT. This sequence encodes CASSILRLTDSTDTQYF.